The following is a T cell receptor beta chain sequence with its context. No antigen is known for it. Though probably carrying unrecorded immune exposures, donors were nominally healthy at sampling. The entry originates in a study of cytomegalovirus exposure and HLA in healthy donors. Study findings and constraints: Differences between HLA loci emerged in a later analysis of TCR association rates, with DRB1 most and HLA-C fewest. Data from an earlier analysis indicated that most TCR beta V segments were productive either about 90% or about 30% of the time.

V was clipped by 3 bases and J by 8 bases; unmatched bases: 2. The CDR3 is 13 residues long. CDR1 LGHNA and CDR2 YNFKEQ come from the germline V gene. Primers included in the PCR were 60 Vbeta and 13 Jbeta primers. Libraries were prepared by immunoSEQ multiplex PCR; TCRdb keeps only in-frame clonotypes and omits some of them. The sample holds approximately 190,000 clones, about four fifths seen once. The sequenced material came from PBMCs. The rearrangement links TRBV4-2 to TRBJ1-2, with 11 bases that match TRBD1. This TCR was sampled from a woman between 45 and 65 years old in good health and CMV-seropositive. The CDR3 here is CASSQWTGGGYTF. The CDR3 DNA sequence: TGTGCCAGCAGCCAGTGGACAGGGGGCGGCTACACCTTC.